This TCR beta chain originates from a study of T cell changes during pregnancy in multiple sclerosis. The V gene end was trimmed by 4 bases and the J gene end by 19 bases; junction bases not matched to a gene: 10. Germline V gives CDR1 SNHLY, CDR2 FYNNEI. The CDR3 totals 13 residues. The table came from immunoSEQ multiplex PCR; TCRdb's copy has only in-frame clones and leaves some out. Among about 70,000 clones listed, around 94% were seen once. This sequence joins TRBV2 and TRBJ1-6, with TRBD1 identical over 10 bases. This receptor was obtained from a female donor with multiple sclerosis, enrolled in a pregnancy study. This material consisted of peripheral blood, taken in the third trimester of pregnancy. CDR3 in amino acids: CASSASTGGAGHF. In DNA form, the CDR3 reads TGTGCCAGCAGTGCGTCGACAGGGGGCGCCGGGCACTTT.